The rows below give T cell receptor beta chains drawn from one sample of a study of blood T cell repertoires in COVID-19. Sequenced by immunoSEQ multiplex PCR; TCRdb stores in-frame clones only, minus some. The repertoire consists of about 180,000 clones, with 70% to 90% occurring once and the leading ten covering roughly 2%. The sample consisted of peripheral blood. These TCRs come from a man aged 18 to 29 who had recovered from COVID-19. The CDR3 runs from the conserved cysteine through the conserved F or W. The order of the fields is D gene, V gene, clone size, J gene, CDR3 protein, CDR3 DNA. D genes are given only for firm matches. For some rows the clone size is stated as once, few or many, or as a class when expanded; others skip it.

>TRBD1|TRBV19|.|TRBJ1-1
CASNRQGRVLNTEAFF
TGTGCCAGTAACCGACAGGGGCGGGTTTTGAACACTGAAGCTTTCTTT
>TRBD2|TRBV29-1|.|TRBJ2-7
CSVVDSGTSGYEQYF
TGCAGCGTTGTAGATTCCGGGACTAGTGGCTACGAGCAGTACTTC
>.|TRBV7-2|.|TRBJ2-1
CASSFDRFYNEQFF
TGTGCCAGCAGCTTCGACAGATTCTACAATGAGCAGTTCTTC
>.|TRBV4-3|.|TRBJ1-4
CASSKGEKLFF
TGCGCCAGTAGTAAGGGGGAAAAACTGTTTTTT
>TRBD1|TRBV3-1/TRBV3-2|.|TRBJ1-2
CASSQDHIRGLWTF
TGTGCCAGCAGCCAAGATCATATCAGGGGGCTTTGGACCTTC
>TRBD1|TRBV4-3|once|TRBJ1-6
CASSPRAGGRSPLHF
TGCGCCAGCAGCCCGAGAGCAGGGGGCCGTTCACCCCTCCACTTT
>TRBD2|TRBV6-2/TRBV6-3|.|TRBJ2-3
CASSPSRTSGGYTQYF
TGTGCCAGCAGCCCATCCAGGACTAGCGGGGGGTATACGCAGTATTTT
>.|TRBV20-1|once|TRBJ2-3
CSELAGDTQYF
TGCAGTGAACTAGCAGGAGATACGCAGTATTTT
>.|TRBV5-1|.|TRBJ2-2
CATHGGDSDTGELFF
TGCGCCACCCACGGAGGGGACAGCGACACCGGGGAGCTGTTTTTT
>.|TRBV30|.|TRBJ1-1
CAWSQGNTEAFF
TGTGCCTGGAGTCAGGGGAACACTGAAGCTTTCTTT
>.|TRBV7-9|.|TRBJ2-1
CASSLSGIQVHEQFF
TGTGCCAGCAGCTTAAGTGGCATCCAGGTCCATGAGCAGTTCTTC